The 32 T cell receptor beta chains below all came from one sample that was sequenced in a study of shared clonotypes between healthy human individuals. Only in-frame clones appear in the TCRdb table, and some are missing; sequencing was by immunoSEQ multiplex PCR. The repertoire holds 170,000 or so clones, with approximately 61% as singletons. The sequenced material came from memory CD4+ T cells sorted from blood. Subset defined: CD45RA-negative fraction. The receptors shown here come from a young man in good health.

This clone came up a few times. The sample contains more than one DNA sequence encoding this CDR3. The genes are TRBV5-6 and TRBJ1-5; unclear D gene. This CDR3 has 15 residues. Per the germline V gene, CDR1 is SGHDT and CDR2 is YYEEEE. The V gene lost 0 bases and the J gene lost 3 bases, with 10 bases spanning the gap. Here the CDR3 reads CASSLAGRPNQPQHF. CDR3 DNA: TGTGCCAGCAGCTTGGCCGGGAGGCCCAATCAGCCCCAGCATTTT.

Regarding this clone: A much bigger clone sits one base away, suggesting this may be a read error. The rearrangement uses TRBV11-3 and TRBJ2-1; D not certain. V lost 1 base and J 1 base, leaving 5 bases between the germline ends. This CDR3 region has 14 residues. The germline V gene encodes CDR1 SGHNT and CDR2 YENEEA. This CDR3 reads CASSLGGSYNEQFF. Written as DNA, the CDR3 is TGTGCCAGCAGCTTAGGGGGATCCTACAATGAGCAGTTCTTC.

The chain carries TRBV7-2 and TRBJ2-5; D remains unclear. Germline V lookup: CDR1 SGHTA, CDR2 FQGNSA. Trimming stripped 5 bases from V and 2 bases from J, with 3 bases between. This CDR3 has 11 residues. CDR3 nucleotides: TGTGCCAGCAGCCTGCAAGAGACCCAGTACTTC. Translated: CASSLQETQYF.

The V gene is TRBV2, the J gene TRBJ2-7; the D call may be TRBD1 or TRBD2 (5 bases each). CDR3 length equals 14 residues. Looked up from germline, CDR1 is SNHLY and CDR2 is FYNNEI. The V gene lost 6 bases and the J gene lost 3 bases, with 15 bases spanning the gap. The CDR3 nucleotides read TGTGCCAGCAGAGGGGTCCAGCGGCTCTACGAGCAGTACTTC. It is translated as CASRGVQRLYEQYF.

V is TRBV27 and J is TRBJ2-7; unclear D gene. The CDR3 runs 12 residues. Looked up from germline, CDR1 is MNHEY and CDR2 is SMNVEV (reference sequence). V gave up 8 bases and J gave up 5 bases, with 13 bases separating them. The CDR3, as DNA: TGTGCCAGCCGAAACCCCCCTCACGAGCAGTACTTC. This sequence encodes CASRNPPHEQYF.

V gene TRBV18 combines with J gene TRBJ2-1; the D is unclear. V lost 2 bases to trimming and J lost 0 bases, with 11 bases between them. Germline V CDR1 and CDR2: KGHSH, LQKENI. This CDR3 is 16 amino acids long. The CDR3 bases are TGTGCCAGCTCACCAGGGGTCCCCAGCTCCTACAATGAGCAGTTCTTC. Residues: CASSPGVPSSYNEQFF.

This clone was detected a few times. The chain recombines TRBV5-4 with TRBJ1-2; 7 bases fit TRBD1. Germline-derived CDR1 and CDR2 are SGHNT and YYREEE (reference sequence). Trimming cost V 4 bases and J 6 bases; bases outside gene matches: 12. CDR3 size: 15 residues. Here the CDR3 DNA reads TGTGCCAGCAGCCCCTCCTCTCGGGGGACAGATGGCTACACCTTC. Translating gives CASSPSSRGTDGYTF.

The chain carries TRBV9 and TRBJ1-3; a possible D gene is TRBD1 (6 bases). Trimming pared 3 bases from V and 2 bases from J, leaving 12 bases between. Looked up from germline, CDR1 is SGDLS and CDR2 is YYNGEE. This CDR3 comprises 15 residues. The chain's CDR3 is CASSAPAGAGNTIYF. The CDR3, as DNA: TGTGCCAGCAGCGCCCCGGCAGGGGCTGGAAACACCATATATTTT.

The chain has TRBV11-2 and TRBJ2-7; the match to TRBD2 covers 7 bases. CDR3 length: 14 residues. Trimming removed 4 bases from V and 4 bases from J; junction bases left unmatched: 7. CDR1 and CDR2 from the germline V gene are SGHAT and FQNNGV. The CDR3 DNA reads as TGTGCCAGCAGCTCCATCTCTAGCGGATACGAGCAGTACTTC. Protein product: CASSSISSGYEQYF.

The rearrangement uses TRBV6-4 and TRBJ1-1, with D uncertain. The V end was cut by 0 bases, the J end by 2 bases, with 7 bases between. The germline gives CDR1 MRHNA, CDR2 SNTAGT. The CDR3 sequence is 14 residues long. CDR3 DNA sequence: TGTGCCAGCAGTGACTCCTATAGAAACACTGAAGCTTTCTTT. Protein product: CASSDSYRNTEAFF.

The chain joins TRBV6-5 to TRBJ1-1; D possibly corresponds to TRBD1 (5 bases). The germline V gene has CDR1 MNHEY and CDR2 SVGAGI. The CDR3 is 13 residues long. Deletions cut 0 bases from V and 6 bases from J, with 8 bases between. CDR3 sequence reads: CASSYSTGPEAFF. The CDR3 DNA follows: TGTGCCAGCAGTTACTCTACGGGGCCTGAAGCTTTCTTT.

As regards this clone: A much bigger clone sits one base away, suggesting this may be a read error. This sample includes further DNA sequences coding for the same CDR3. V usage is TRBV5-6 and J usage is TRBJ2-3; D call uncertain. There are 11 residues in the CDR3. CDR1 and CDR2 from the germline V gene are SGHDT and YYEEEE. V was shortened by 2 bases and J by 8 bases, with 6 bases between the two germline ends. The DNA for the CDR3 is TGTGCCAGCAGCTTTTTGGGTACGCAGTATTTT. Protein: CASSFLGTQYF. Using reference TRBV5-6 and TRBJ2-3 for the parts outside the CDR3, the full variable domain is DAGVTQSPTHLIKTRGQQVTLRCSPKSGHDTVSWYQQALGQGPQFIFQYYEEEERQRGNFPDRFSGHQFPNYSSELNVNALLLGDSALYLCASSFLGTQYFGPGTRLTVL.

A remark on this clone: Other DNA sequences in the sample encode the same CDR3. The chain combines TRBV9 with TRBJ2-7; 8 bases agree with TRBD1. The germline CDR1 and CDR2 sequences are SGDLS and YYNGEE. J was trimmed by 1 base and V by 3 bases; bases with no gene match: 3. This CDR3 has 14 residues. CDR3 region: CASSGGQGSYEQYF. The CDR3 nucleotides read TGTGCCAGCAGCGGTGGACAGGGTTCCTACGAGCAGTACTTC.

The genes are TRBV5-1 and TRBJ1-4; no firm D call. Trimming took off 0 bases at V and 2 bases at J, with 8 bases between the two ends. Germline V gene sequence: CDR1 SGHRS, CDR2 YFSETQ. This CDR3 is 15 amino acids long. CDR3 DNA sequence: TGCGCCAGCAGCTTGGCGTCGGGGACTAATGAAAAACTGTTTTTT. It translates to CASSLASGTNEKLFF.

The table lists this clone with a few counts. The V call is TRBV27, the J call TRBJ1-1; no firm D call. In germline, CDR1 is MNHEY, CDR2 SMNVEV (reference sequence). The CDR3 has 16 amino acids. Trimming took 1 base from V and 0 from J, leaving 12 bases between them. For the CDR3, the DNA is TGTGCCAGCAGTTTATGGGTCGGGTCCATGAACACTGAAGCTTTCTTT. Protein: CASSLWVGSMNTEAFF.

This clone was seen only a few times. CDR3 sequence reads: CSVEVFHGQSRGLSGNEQFF. In nucleotides, the CDR3 is TGCAGCGTTGAAGTTTTTCATGGTCAGTCAAGGGGGTTGAGTGGCAATGAGCAGTTCTTC. V and J are TRBV29-1 and TRBJ2-1; weak D call: TRBD1 (6 bases). Looked up from germline, CDR1 is SQVTM and CDR2 is ANQGSEA. V was clipped by 1 base and J by 6 bases, with 31 bases between them. This CDR3 is built from 20 residues.

This chain uses TRBV15 with TRBJ1-4; TRBD1 agrees at 12 bases. Germline CDR1 LNHNV, CDR2 YYDKDF (reference sequence). The CDR3 is 21 residues long. J lost 3 bases, V lost 2 bases, and 16 bases had no gene match. CDR3 protein: CATSRRIRDRGLSDANEKLFF. In nucleotides, the CDR3 is TGTGCCACCAGCAGAAGAATTCGGGACAGGGGGCTTTCAGACGCTAATGAAAAACTGTTTTTT.

The chain couples TRBV15 to TRBJ2-5; perhaps TRBD2 as D (6 bases). Germline V gene data show CDR1 as LNHNV and CDR2 as YYDKDF (reference sequence). The ends were cut back, 1 base at V and 5 bases at J, with 14 bases in the middle. This CDR3 region has 15 residues. The CDR3 reads CATSRGGGDGETQYF. The CDR3 DNA follows: TGTGCCACCAGCAGAGGCGGAGGGGACGGTGAGACCCAGTACTTC. The full variable domain, rest sourced from reference TRBV15 and TRBJ2-5, is DAMVIQNPRYQVTQFGKPVTLSCSQTLNHNVMYWYQQKSSQAPKLLFHYYDKDFNNEADTPDNFQSRRPNTSFCFLDIRSPGLGDTAMYLCATSRGGGDGETQYFGPGTRLLVL.

Details on this clone: Other nucleotide sequences in the sample specify the same CDR3. J is TRBJ2-7 and V is TRBV9, with 14 positions matching TRBD2. This CDR3 has 15 amino acids. V gave up 2 bases and J gave up 5 bases; unmatched junction bases: 3. CDR1 and CDR2 (germline): SGDLS, YYNGEE. This CDR3 reads CASSVGTSGRHEQYF. For the CDR3, the DNA is TGTGCCAGCAGCGTGGGGACTAGCGGGAGACACGAGCAGTACTTC. The full variable domain, completed using reference TRBV9 and TRBJ2-7, is DSGVTQTPKHLITATGQRVTLRCSPRSGDLSVYWYQQSLDQGLQFLIQYYNGEERAKGNILERFSAQQFPDLHSELNLSSLELGDSALYFCASSVGTSGRHEQYFGPGTRLTVT.

There are a few counts of this clone. The V gene is TRBV10-3, the J gene TRBJ2-5; D is perhaps TRBD2 (5 bases). V was pared by 1 base and J by 5 bases, with 11 bases between. The CDR3 has 14 residues. Germline CDR1 is ENHRY and CDR2 is SYGVKD. The CDR3 nucleotides are TGTGCCATCAGTGAGTTGACCCGCGGGGAGACCCAGTACTTC. Protein product: CAISELTRGETQYF.

This chain joins TRBV5-4 and TRBJ2-5, with a weak D call TRBD2 (5 bases). This CDR3 spans 15 amino acids. The V gene lost 0 bases and the J gene lost 4 bases, with 13 bases spanning the gap. CDR1 and CDR2 from the germline V gene are SGHNT and YYREEE (reference sequence). The CDR3 region is CASSLGLERRETQYF. The CDR3 nucleotides read TGTGCCAGCAGCTTGGGTCTGGAGCGGAGAGAGACCCAGTACTTC.

This clone was picked up a small number of times. The V and J genes are TRBV29-1 and TRBJ1-2; D ambiguous. The V end was cut by 1 base, the J end by 5 bases, with 11 bases between. The CDR3 has 13 amino acids. In germline, CDR1 is SQVTM, CDR2 ANQGSEA. The CDR3 nucleotides read TGCAGCGTTGAAGTTTCGCCGGGTTATGGCTACACCTTC. It translates to CSVEVSPGYGYTF.

This clone has only one observation. This sequence joins TRBV28 and TRBJ2-3, with a weak D call TRBD2 (6 bases). The CDR3 consists of 13 residues. V was trimmed by 7 bases and J by 5 bases, leaving 13 bases between them. Germline values: CDR1 MDHEN, CDR2 SYDVKM. CDR3 DNA sequence: TGTGCCAGCAAAGAGGCGGGGCTAGATACGCAGTATTTT. This encodes CASKEAGLDTQYF. Full variable domain (rest looked up from reference TRBV28 and TRBJ2-3): DVKVTQSSRYLVKRTGEKVFLECVQDMDHENMFWYRQDPGLGLRLIYFSYDVKMKEKGDIPEGYSVSREKKERFSLILESASTNQTSMYLCASKEAGLDTQYFGPGTRLTVL.

The gene calls are TRBV2 and TRBJ2-2, with D perhaps being TRBD1 or TRBD2 (7 bases each). Trimming shortened V by 6 bases and J by 5 bases, and 28 bases separated the two germline ends. Germline CDR1 is SNHLY and CDR2 is FYNNEI. CDR3 length equals 19 residues. CDR3 DNA sequence: TGTGCCAGCAGGGAGCGACAGGGCGGGGGAATCACCCCGACCGGGGAGCTGTTTTTT. Protein sequence: CASRERQGGGITPTGELFF.

The J gene is TRBJ2-2, the V gene TRBV5-4, with D perhaps TRBD2 (6 bases). V was trimmed by 5 bases and J by 6 bases, leaving 11 bases between them. The CDR3 totals 13 residues. The germline V gene has CDR1 SGHNT and CDR2 YYREEE (reference sequence). The CDR3 DNA is TGTGCCAGCAGTCCGGGACTCTCCGGGGAGCTGTTTTTT. Its translation is CASSPGLSGELFF. The variable domain in full, with the rest retrieved from reference TRBV5-4 and TRBJ2-2, is ETGVTQSPTHLIKTRGQQVTLRCSSQSGHNTVSWYQQALGQGPQFIFQYYREEENGRGNFPPRFSGLQFPNYSSELNVNALELDDSALYLCASSPGLSGELFFGEGSRLTVL.

V gene TRBV25-1 combines with J gene TRBJ1-1, with TRBD1 identical over 7 bases. This CDR3 has 14 residues. Looked up from germline, CDR1 is MGHDK and CDR2 is SYGVNS. Trimming removed 6 bases from V and 4 bases from J; junction bases left unmatched: 8. CDR3 in amino acids: CASRRQGLVTEAFF. The CDR3 coding sequence is TGTGCCAGCAGACGACAGGGTCTGGTCACTGAAGCTTTCTTT.

V gene TRBV5-6 combines with J gene TRBJ2-1; no clear D. Between the trimmed V and J ends, which lost 7 bases and 3 bases, there was a span of 8 bases. In germline, CDR1 is SGHDT, CDR2 YYEEEE. CDR3 length: 12 amino acids. CDR3 in DNA: TGTGCCAGCTATCGCGGCTACAATGAGCAGTTCTTC. The encoded protein is CASYRGYNEQFF.

This sequence joins TRBV21-1 and TRBJ2-1; TRBD2 was called by the table and not checked on the DNA. TRBV21-1 is classified as a pseudogene. This CDR3 contains 15 residues. The CDR3 region has the DNA TGTGCCAGCAGCGCTGCGGGGTACTCCTACAATGAGCAGTTCTTC. Amino acid sequence: CASSAAGYSYNEQFF.

This clone was counted once. Other DNA sequences within the sample encode an identical CDR3. V gene TRBV2 combines with J gene TRBJ2-1; 10 nucleotides agree with TRBD2. CDR1 is SNHLY, CDR2 FYNNEI, per germline. The CDR3 totals 15 residues. Losses at the gene ends were 2 bases for V and 9 bases for J; bases not matched to a gene: 7. The CDR3 loop reads CASSERTSGLGEQFF. DNA for the CDR3: TGTGCCAGCAGTGAAAGGACTAGCGGCCTCGGTGAGCAGTTCTTC.

The J gene is TRBJ2-5, the V gene TRBV5-1; a possible D gene is TRBD1 (6 bases). In germline, CDR1 is SGHRS, CDR2 YFSETQ. Deletions cut 2 bases from V and 3 bases from J, with 11 bases between. The length of the CDR3 is 14 residues. CDR3 sequence reads: CASSFGHREETQYF. In DNA, the CDR3 is TGCGCCAGCAGCTTCGGTCACAGGGAAGAGACCCAGTACTTC.

The rearrangement links TRBV5-1 to TRBJ2-1; possibly TRBD2 for D (6 bases). Germline V lookup: CDR1 SGHRS, CDR2 YFSETQ. There are 15 residues in the CDR3. The V and J ends lost 0 bases and 4 bases respectively, with 11 bases between them. The CDR3: CASSLGDWEYNEQFF. The DNA for the CDR3 is TGCGCCAGCAGCTTGGGGGACTGGGAGTACAATGAGCAGTTCTTC.

The V and J genes are TRBV2 and TRBJ2-7, with no clear D. From germline, CDR1 is SNHLY and CDR2 FYNNEI. The CDR3 has 15 residues. Trimming left V 8 bases short and J 2 bases short, with 19 bases between. DNA for the CDR3: TGTGCCAGCCCCGCCAAGGGCGGAGATCCCTACGAGCAGTACTTC. Protein sequence: CASPAKGGDPYEQYF.